These 25 T cell receptor beta chains were sequenced from one sample in a study of blood T cell repertoires in COVID-19. TCRdb's copy holds only in-frame clones and misses some; the assay was immunoSEQ multiplex PCR. The sample holds roughly 320,000 clones, 85% seen once. Source material: peripheral blood. All receptors come from a human donor in a cohort sampled during active COVID-19.

The CDR3 sequence is CASSPAAPYGYTF. In DNA form, the CDR3 reads TGCGCCAGCAGCCCCGCGGCCCCCTATGGCTACACCTTC. The chain is built from TRBV5-1 and TRBJ1-2; unclear D gene. V lost 4 bases and J lost 4, with 11 bases in between. The CDR3 contains 13 residues. Looked up from germline, CDR1 is SGHRS and CDR2 is YFSETQ.

The rearrangement joins TRBV6-1 to TRBJ1-5; TRBD1 might be the D (6 bases). This CDR3 is built from 14 residues. Germline V gene data show CDR1 as MNHNS and CDR2 as SASEGT. V gave up 1 base and J gave up 3 bases, with 7 bases separating them. The CDR3 is CASSEGTDNQPQHF. Here the CDR3 DNA reads TGTGCCAGCAGTGAAGGGACAGACAATCAGCCCCAGCATTTT.

This clone has a handful of counts. This chain joins TRBV6-5 and TRBJ1-2; 10 positions agree with TRBD1. V shed 8 bases and J 3 bases; nucleotides not matched to a gene: 6. The CDR3 has 14 residues. Per the germline V gene, CDR1 is MNHEY and CDR2 is SVGAGI. In nucleotides, the CDR3 is TGTGCCAGCGGAGCGGGACAGGGGTACTATGGCTACACCTTC. It translates to CASGAGQGYYGYTF.

This clone has just one count. V is TRBV9 and J is TRBJ1-1, with a possible D match to TRBD1 (5 bases). The CDR3 is made up of 16 amino acids. The germline gives CDR1 SGDLS, CDR2 YYNGEE. Trimming removed 0 bases from V and 0 bases from J, with 12 bases in between. CDR3 sequence reads: CASSVVPGGVNTEAFF. CDR3 bases: TGTGCCAGCAGCGTAGTACCGGGGGGAGTGAACACTGAAGCTTTCTTT. Based on the CDR3 plus reference TRBV9 and TRBJ1-1, the full variable domain is DSGVTQTPKHLITATGQRVTLRCSPRSGDLSVYWYQQSLDQGLQFLIQYYNGEERAKGNILERFSAQQFPDLHSELNLSSLELGDSALYFCASSVVPGGVNTEAFFGQGTRLTVV.

The rearrangement links TRBV30 to TRBJ2-4; TRBD1 aligns across 7 bases. The CDR3 has 13 residues. Germline V CDR1 and CDR2: GTSNPN, SVGIG (reference sequence). Trimming cost V 4 bases and J 5 bases; bases outside gene matches: 5. CDR3 sequence reads: CAWTAGGENIQYF. CDR3 DNA sequence: TGTGCCTGGACTGCAGGGGGTGAAAACATTCAGTACTTC. The complete variable domain, with remaining parts taken from reference TRBV30 and TRBJ2-4, reads SQTIHQWPATLVQPVGSPLSLECTVEGTSNPNLYWYRQAAGRGLQLLFYSVGIGQISSEVPQNLSASRPQDRQFILSSKKLLLSDSGFYLCAWTAGGENIQYFGAGTRLSVL.

This chain links TRBV13 with TRBJ1-3; D call uncertain. Trimming cost V 5 bases and J 3 bases, with 5 bases left between them. Germline CDR1 is PRHDT and CDR2 is FYEKMQ (reference sequence). CDR3 length: 12 amino acids. The CDR3, as DNA: TGTGCCAGCAGCATAAATGGAAACACCATATATTTT. It yields the protein CASSINGNTIYF.

This clone occurred once. The rearrangement joins TRBV5-1 to TRBJ2-7, with 12 bases matching TRBD2. Germline CDR1 reads SGHRS; CDR2 reads YFSETQ. Trimming took 4 bases from V and 1 from J; bases not matched to a gene: 3. The CDR3 totals 15 residues. DNA for the CDR3: TGCGCCAGCAGCCAGGGACTAGCGGGTTCCTACGAGCAGTACTTC. Amino acid sequence: CASSQGLAGSYEQYF.

The chain links TRBV7-3 to TRBJ2-7; D gene ambiguous. The CDR3 has 13 residues. The V end was cut by 3 bases, the J end by 3 bases, with 9 bases between. In germline, CDR1 is SGHTA, CDR2 FQGTGA. CDR3 nucleotides: TGTGCCAGCAGCTTGCACAGAAACTACGAGCAGTACTTC. It yields the protein CASSLHRNYEQYF.

As DNA, the CDR3 is TGTGCCAGCAGTTACGGGGCGGGATACAGCGAAGAGATTAGGACCCAGTACTTC. It codes for CASSYGAGYSEEIRTQYF. The V and J genes are TRBV6-2 or TRBV6-3 and TRBJ2-5; maybe TRBD2 (6 bases). CDR3 length equals 18 residues. CDR1 and CDR2 from the germline V gene are MNHEY and SVGEGT. Deletions cut 2 bases from V and 7 bases from J, with 26 bases between.

The V and J genes are TRBV7-6 and TRBJ2-1, with 11 bases fitting TRBD2. CDR1 is SGHVS and CDR2 is FNYEAQ in the germline V gene. Trimming took 5 bases from V and 4 from J; bases not matched to a gene: 13. The CDR3 is 18 residues long. The CDR3 loop is CASSTSSGGSSLYNEQFF. CDR3 nucleotides: TGTGCCAGCAGCACATCTAGCGGGGGGTCCTCTCTTTACAATGAGCAGTTCTTC.

By sample fraction, this clone is medium-sized (0.01 to 0.1%). This chain joins TRBV5-1 and TRBJ2-2, with 10 bases that match TRBD1. The CDR3 extends over 17 amino acids. CDR1 SGHRS and CDR2 YFSETQ come from the germline V gene. V was pared by 4 bases and J by 6 bases, with 12 bases of the junction left unmatched. The CDR3 DNA reads as TGCGCCAGCAGCCCATCCCCGACAGGGGGCGAGGCCGGGGAGCTGTTTTTT. It specifies CASSPSPTGGEAGELFF.

In nucleotides, the CDR3 is TGTGCCAGCGGGCCGGACAGGGCGGTCGACGAGCAGTACTTC. It encodes CASGPDRAVDEQYF. This chain uses TRBV27 with TRBJ2-7, with 8 bases matching TRBD1. The V gene's germline CDR1 is MNHEY and CDR2 SMNVEV (reference sequence). The junction had 11 bases not matched to a gene; V was cut back by 8 bases and J by 5 bases. The CDR3 runs to 14 residues.

The rearrangement links TRBV21-1 to TRBJ2-7; the D call in the table, TRBD1, was not verified against the DNA. TRBV21-1 is tagged as a pseudogene. The CDR3 consists of 13 residues. The CDR3: CASIRTPKDEQYF. DNA for the CDR3: TGTGCCAGCATCCGGACACCAAAGGACGAGCAGTACTTC.

This chain connects TRBV20-1 to TRBJ2-4, with D perhaps matching TRBD1 (6 bases). The V gene's germline CDR1 is DFQATT and CDR2 SNEGSKA (reference sequence). The CDR3 is 11 amino acids. The DNA for the CDR3 is TGCAGCCAGGGGTCGAAAAACATTCAGTACTTC. Protein: CSQGSKNIQYF.

The gene calls are TRBV24-1 and TRBJ2-1, with D possibly TRBD1 on 5 matching bases. Germline lookup yields CDR1 KGHDR and CDR2 SFDVKD. This CDR3 contains 14 residues. V lost 3 bases, J lost 7 bases, and 12 bases lay in between. Written as DNA, the CDR3 is TGTGCCACCAGTGATACGGACACCCCGAATGAGCAGTTCTTC. Protein sequence: CATSDTDTPNEQFF.

Only one count was recorded for this clone. This rearrangement joins TRBV18 to TRBJ2-5, with 11 bases identical to TRBD1. This CDR3 has 16 amino acids. Germline V gene sequence: CDR1 KGHSH, CDR2 LQKENI. Germline trimming cut 3 bases from V and 1 base from J; bases unmatched to any gene: 4. CDR3 amino acids: CASSPYGTGGQETQYF. The CDR3 DNA reads as TGTGCCAGCTCACCTTATGGGACAGGGGGCCAAGAGACCCAGTACTTC.

The gene calls are TRBV12-5 and TRBJ1-4; a weak D match, TRBD1 (5 bases). The CDR3 is made up of 15 amino acids. Per germline, CDR1 LGHNT and CDR2 FRNRAP. The germline V and J ends were trimmed by 7 bases and 1 base, with 13 bases remaining between them. DNA for the CDR3: TGTGCTAGTGCCTATAGGGGCGAAACTAATGAAAAACTGTTTTTT. It yields the protein CASAYRGETNEKLFF.

CDR3 amino acids: CATSRDWSSRFYEQYF. The CDR3 nucleotides are TGTGCCACCAGCAGAGATTGGAGTAGTCGGTTCTACGAGCAGTACTTC. This chain uses TRBV15 with TRBJ2-7; no clear D. V was clipped by 0 bases and J by 3 bases, with 15 bases between them. Per the germline V gene, CDR1 is LNHNV and CDR2 is YYDKDF (reference sequence). The CDR3 runs 16 residues.

J is TRBJ1-6 and V is TRBV13; possible D gene TRBD1, 6 bases. CDR1 is PRHDT and CDR2 is FYEKMQ in the germline V gene (reference sequence). The CDR3 is 15 residues long. With 5 bases removed from V and 7 bases from J, the gap between germline ends came to 15 bases. The CDR3 loop is CASSRDNKGNSPLHF. In nucleotides, the CDR3 is TGTGCCAGCAGCAGGGACAACAAAGGGAATTCACCCCTCCACTTT. The complete variable domain, with remaining parts taken from reference TRBV13 and TRBJ1-6, reads AAGVIQSPRHLIKEKRETATLKCYPIPRHDTVYWYQQGPGQDPQFLISFYEKMQSDKGSIPDRFSAQQFSDYHSELNMSSLELGDSALYFCASSRDNKGNSPLHFGNGTRLTVT.

The V and J genes are TRBV6-5 and TRBJ1-3; TRBD1 might be the D (6 bases). Germline V gives CDR1 MNHEY, CDR2 SVGAGI. V lost 8 bases and J lost 0, with 11 bases in between. This CDR3 is 14 amino acids long. CDR3: CASRWTASGNTIYF. The CDR3 nucleotides are TGTGCCAGCCGGTGGACAGCCTCTGGAAACACCATATATTTT.

V is TRBV5-1 and J is TRBJ2-5; D is uncertain. V lost 0 bases to trimming and J lost 5 bases, with 5 bases between them. Germline V gene data show CDR1 as SGHRS and CDR2 as YFSETQ. The CDR3 is 12 residues long. CDR3 protein: CASSLALETQYF. Written as DNA, the CDR3 is TGCGCCAGCAGCTTGGCCCTGGAGACCCAGTACTTC.

CDR3 DNA: TGTGCCAGCAGTGAACTGTTAAATCAGCCCCAGCATTTT. Residues: CASSELLNQPQHF. The chain employs TRBV2 and TRBJ1-5, with D unclear. CDR3 length: 13 residues. Trimming pared 2 bases from V and 4 bases from J, leaving 6 bases between. Germline V lookup: CDR1 SNHLY, CDR2 FYNNEI.

The chain joins TRBV27 to TRBJ2-1; no clear D. CDR3 length equals 12 residues. Trimming cost V 10 bases and J 3 bases, with 10 bases left between them. Germline V gene data show CDR1 as MNHEY and CDR2 as SMNVEV (reference sequence). Here the CDR3 reads CATQSNYNEQFF. In DNA, the CDR3 is TGTGCCACCCAATCAAACTACAATGAGCAGTTCTTC.

The chain recombines TRBV6-5 with TRBJ1-1, with D uncertain. CDR3 length equals 14 residues. Deletions cut 4 bases from V and 0 bases from J, with 9 bases between. Per germline, CDR1 MNHEY and CDR2 SVGAGI. The CDR3 reads CASSFKDLNTEAFF. Here the CDR3 DNA reads TGTGCCAGCAGTTTTAAAGACTTGAACACTGAAGCTTTCTTT.

This chain links TRBV18 with TRBJ1-1, with 9 bases matching TRBD1. Trimming at V came to 3 bases and at J to 0 bases, leaving 2 bases not matched to a gene. Looked up from germline, CDR1 is KGHSH and CDR2 is LQKENI. The CDR3 totals 15 residues. CDR3 sequence reads: CASSPGTGLNTEAFF. CDR3 DNA: TGTGCCAGCTCACCCGGGACAGGGTTGAACACTGAAGCTTTCTTT.